This TCR beta chain was identified during a study of T cells after yellow fever vaccination. The overall study: When fractions had low cell numbers, they were prepared with SMART-Seq v4 Ultra Low Input. Study findings and constraints: Abundant contaminating clonotypes from the bulk population could appear in FACS-sorted repertoires. It was a weaker secondary response, yet one that peaked faster, at day 5 versus 15.

Universal primer sites and UMIs were introduced during 5'RACE template-switching synthesis of TCR cDNA. Each CDR3 protein is one row after TCRdb ran MiXCR on the 5' RACE reads. The sample has about 370,000 distinct CDR3 sequences; 9.5% to 13% are singletons. Comment on this clonotype: Its antigen is unknown.

J gave up 5 bases and V 4 bases, and 7 bases lay outside the gene matches. Germline V gene data show CDR1 as KGHDR and CDR2 as SFDVKD. The CDR3 is 15 residues long. The clonotype comes from a man younger than 35 who received the YFV17D yellow fever vaccine. This material consisted of PBMCs, taken on the day of the first yellow fever vaccination. J is TRBJ2-5 and V is TRBV24-1; TRBD1 aligns across 9 bases. CDR3 amino acids: CATSDHMGQGETQYF. CDR3 nucleotides: TGTGCCACCAGTGACCATATGGGACAGGGTGAGACCCAGTACTTC.